The present TCR beta chain was sequenced within a study of OX40 agonist ivuxolimab in advanced cancers. Across the whole study: Ivuxolimab was delivered to patients intravenously every 2 weeks at doses spanning 0.01 to 10 mg/kg. People in dose escalation had one of these cancers: hepatocellular carcinoma, melanoma, renal cell or head and neck cancer. Notes on the study in general: In the 0.1 to 3.0 mg/kg range, CD4+ and CD8+ blood T cells had expanded clonally by week 6.

Sequencing used immunoSEQ multiplex PCR; TCRdb keeps in-frame clones, though not all of them. The data show about 71,000 clones, with 65% to 85% seen just once and around 0.77% held by the top ten. Trimming at V came to 9 bases and at J to 5 bases, leaving 22 bases not matched to a gene. The CDR3 sequence is 21 residues long. The germline gives CDR1 MNHEY, CDR2 SMNVEV (reference sequence). Regarding this clone: The antigen is undetermined.

The chain has TRBV27 and TRBJ2-2, with 15 bases lining up with TRBD2. This receptor was taken from an adult with an advanced solid tumor such as melanoma, head and neck, liver or kidney cancer. This specimen consisted of CD4+ or CD8+ T cells sorted from blood, obtained in a trial of the OX40 agonist ivuxolimab. CDR3 protein: CASSRAPFGLAGGPQTGELFF. The DNA of the CDR3 is TGTGCCAGTAGTAGGGCCCCCTTCGGACTAGCGGGAGGGCCACAGACCGGGGAGCTGTTTTTT.